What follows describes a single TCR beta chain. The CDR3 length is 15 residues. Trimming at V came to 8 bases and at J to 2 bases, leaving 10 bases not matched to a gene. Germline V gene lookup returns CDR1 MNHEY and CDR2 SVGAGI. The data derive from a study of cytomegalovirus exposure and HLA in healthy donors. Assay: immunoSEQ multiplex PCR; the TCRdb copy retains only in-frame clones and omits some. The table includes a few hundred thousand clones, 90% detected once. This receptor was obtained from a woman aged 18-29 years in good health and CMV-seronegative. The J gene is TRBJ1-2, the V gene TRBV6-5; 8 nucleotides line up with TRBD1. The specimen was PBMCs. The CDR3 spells CASQRAGGPNYGYTF. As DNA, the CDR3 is TGTGCCAGCCAAAGAGCAGGGGGCCCCAACTATGGCTACACCTTC.